This T cell receptor (beta chain) was found in a study of cytomegalovirus exposure and HLA in healthy donors. The CDR3 contains 13 residues. The ends lost 6 bases at V and 2 bases at J; junction bases unmatched: 3. Germline V lookup: CDR1 MNHEY, CDR2 SMNVEV (reference sequence). Both 60 Vbeta primers and 13 Jbeta primers went into the PCR. Sequencing was performed with immunoSEQ multiplex PCR; in TCRdb, only in-frame clones are kept and a portion is missing. The repertoire holds hundreds of thousands of clones, with 60% to 80% as singletons. The specimen sequenced was PBMCs. The chain has TRBV27 and TRBJ2-7, with 8 bases that match TRBD1. This sequence originates from a male donor in good health and CMV-seronegative. The CDR3 DNA is TGTGCCAGCAGACGGACAGGGACCTACGAGCAGTACTTC. This codes for CASRRTGTYEQYF.